This T cell receptor beta chain was sequenced during a study of T cell repertoires in ileal Crohn's disease. Eligibility required adulthood, ileal or ileocolonic Crohn's disease and indicated ileocolonic resection. Per sample, around 500 nanograms of biopsy DNA were TCRB immunosequenced. Profiling relied on immunoSEQ multiplex PCR, and the TCRdb table lists in-frame clones only, not all of them. This table holds some 30,000 clones, about 81% found once. Study results and limitations: Every patient over 26.8% clonality showed endoscopic recurrence.

V lost 9 bases and J 8 bases, leaving 25 bases between the germline ends. CDR3 length equals 15 residues. The germline V gene has CDR1 LNHDA and CDR2 SQIVND (reference sequence). About this clone: Antigen unknown.

The sample was ileal tissue. This TCR was recovered from an adult with Crohn's disease. The chain combines TRBV19 with TRBJ1-2; D is undetermined. CDR3 bases: TGTGCCAGCTTGGGTACCGGGAGACTACATGTGGGCTACACCTTC. Encoded protein: CASLGTGRLHVGYTF. Full variable domain (missing parts from reference TRBV19 and TRBJ1-2): DGGITQSPKYLFRKEGQNVTLSCEQNLNHDAMYWYRQDPGQGLRLIYYSQIVNDFQKGDIAEGYSVSREKKESFPLTVTSAQKNPTAFYLCASLGTGRLHVGYTFGSGTRLTVV.